This T cell receptor (beta chain) was identified in a study of cytomegalovirus exposure and HLA in healthy donors. 13 Jbeta primers and 60 Vbeta primers were used for the PCR. Assay used: immunoSEQ multiplex PCR; TCRdb lists only in-frame clones, some missing. Here the sample spans some 190,000 clones, about four fifths being singletons. Study-wide points: Cytomegalovirus association was assigned to about 150 TCR beta chains. CMV serostatus was the sole immune exposure information available.

The V end lost 3 bases, the J end lost 10 bases, and 22 bases lay between the germline ends. CDR3 size: 15 residues. The germline CDR1 and CDR2 sequences are SGHKS and YYEKEE (reference sequence). The donors were healthy bone marrow donors. As for this clone: As yet, its antigen is unknown.

The gene calls are TRBV5-5 and TRBJ1-1, with D unclear. The receptor's source is a young woman in good health and CMV-seronegative. The sequenced sample consisted of PBMCs. The CDR3, as DNA: TGTGCCAGCAGCTCCCAAATATTCCTATCCCGAGGAGCTTTCTTT. Its translation: CASSSQIFLSRGAFF.